The clone carrying this T cell receptor beta chain occurred once. Trimming removed 2 bases at V and 6 bases at J, with 13 bases between. There are 14 residues in the CDR3. Germline assignment: CDR1 LGHDT and CDR2 YNNKEL (reference sequence). These data originate in a study of control samples from healthy donors and cancer patients. Repertoires were generated with immunoSEQ multiplex PCR, while TCRdb's copy carries only in-frame clones and drops some. The sample lists roughly 150,000 clones; 85% to 90% were seen once. The rearrangement uses TRBV3-1 (or the pseudogene TRBV3-2) and TRBJ1-1; the D is unclear. This receptor was obtained from a young man in good health. The sequenced sample consisted of blood. Written as DNA, the CDR3 is TGTGCCAGCAGCCAATCTCCAGCGGGTCCTGAAGCTTTCTTT. Protein product: CASSQSPAGPEAFF.